The T cell receptor (beta chain) described here comes from a study of PD-1 blockade in mismatch repair-deficient tumors. Profiling relied on immunoSEQ multiplex PCR, and the TCRdb table lists in-frame clones only, not all of them. The sample lists roughly 49,000 clones; approximately 80% were seen once. A few pembrolizumab responders had their TCRs sequenced. The germline V gene encodes CDR1 SGHAT and CDR2 FQNNGV. Trimming took 5 bases from V and 4 from J; bases not matched to a gene: 9. The CDR3 is made up of 16 amino acids. Sequences were derived from PBMCs, sampled before pembrolizumab treatment. The chain links TRBV11-2 to TRBJ1-3; TRBD1 agrees at 9 bases. The receptor's source is an adult with mismatch repair-deficient cancer. Written as DNA, the CDR3 is TGTGCCAGCAGCCCCTCCGACAGGGGGTTAGGAAACACCATATATTTT. Translation gives CASSPSDRGLGNTIYF. The variable domain in full, completed from reference TRBV11-2 and TRBJ1-3, reads EAGVAQSPRYKIIEKRQSVAFWCNPISGHATLYWYQQILGQGPKLLIQFQNNGVVDDSQLPKDRFSAERLKGVDSTLKIQPAKLEDSAVYLCASSPSDRGLGNTIYFGEGSWLTVV.